This TCR beta chain was documented in a study of cytomegalovirus exposure and HLA in healthy donors. Repertoires were generated with immunoSEQ multiplex PCR, while TCRdb's copy carries only in-frame clones and drops some. The repertoire holds about 43,000 clones, with 92% as singletons. With V trimmed by 1 base and J by 6 bases, 6 bases remained unmatched. Germline CDR1 is LGHNA and CDR2 is YSLEER. The CDR3 contains 16 residues. Sequencing input: PBMCs. The chain has TRBV4-3 and TRBJ1-6; TRBD1 agrees at 7 bases. This sequence was found in a man aged 18 to 29 in good health and CMV-seronegative. DNA for the CDR3: TGCGCCAGCAGCCAAGCAGGGACAGAGCCTAATTCACCCCTCCACTTT. Translation gives CASSQAGTEPNSPLHF.